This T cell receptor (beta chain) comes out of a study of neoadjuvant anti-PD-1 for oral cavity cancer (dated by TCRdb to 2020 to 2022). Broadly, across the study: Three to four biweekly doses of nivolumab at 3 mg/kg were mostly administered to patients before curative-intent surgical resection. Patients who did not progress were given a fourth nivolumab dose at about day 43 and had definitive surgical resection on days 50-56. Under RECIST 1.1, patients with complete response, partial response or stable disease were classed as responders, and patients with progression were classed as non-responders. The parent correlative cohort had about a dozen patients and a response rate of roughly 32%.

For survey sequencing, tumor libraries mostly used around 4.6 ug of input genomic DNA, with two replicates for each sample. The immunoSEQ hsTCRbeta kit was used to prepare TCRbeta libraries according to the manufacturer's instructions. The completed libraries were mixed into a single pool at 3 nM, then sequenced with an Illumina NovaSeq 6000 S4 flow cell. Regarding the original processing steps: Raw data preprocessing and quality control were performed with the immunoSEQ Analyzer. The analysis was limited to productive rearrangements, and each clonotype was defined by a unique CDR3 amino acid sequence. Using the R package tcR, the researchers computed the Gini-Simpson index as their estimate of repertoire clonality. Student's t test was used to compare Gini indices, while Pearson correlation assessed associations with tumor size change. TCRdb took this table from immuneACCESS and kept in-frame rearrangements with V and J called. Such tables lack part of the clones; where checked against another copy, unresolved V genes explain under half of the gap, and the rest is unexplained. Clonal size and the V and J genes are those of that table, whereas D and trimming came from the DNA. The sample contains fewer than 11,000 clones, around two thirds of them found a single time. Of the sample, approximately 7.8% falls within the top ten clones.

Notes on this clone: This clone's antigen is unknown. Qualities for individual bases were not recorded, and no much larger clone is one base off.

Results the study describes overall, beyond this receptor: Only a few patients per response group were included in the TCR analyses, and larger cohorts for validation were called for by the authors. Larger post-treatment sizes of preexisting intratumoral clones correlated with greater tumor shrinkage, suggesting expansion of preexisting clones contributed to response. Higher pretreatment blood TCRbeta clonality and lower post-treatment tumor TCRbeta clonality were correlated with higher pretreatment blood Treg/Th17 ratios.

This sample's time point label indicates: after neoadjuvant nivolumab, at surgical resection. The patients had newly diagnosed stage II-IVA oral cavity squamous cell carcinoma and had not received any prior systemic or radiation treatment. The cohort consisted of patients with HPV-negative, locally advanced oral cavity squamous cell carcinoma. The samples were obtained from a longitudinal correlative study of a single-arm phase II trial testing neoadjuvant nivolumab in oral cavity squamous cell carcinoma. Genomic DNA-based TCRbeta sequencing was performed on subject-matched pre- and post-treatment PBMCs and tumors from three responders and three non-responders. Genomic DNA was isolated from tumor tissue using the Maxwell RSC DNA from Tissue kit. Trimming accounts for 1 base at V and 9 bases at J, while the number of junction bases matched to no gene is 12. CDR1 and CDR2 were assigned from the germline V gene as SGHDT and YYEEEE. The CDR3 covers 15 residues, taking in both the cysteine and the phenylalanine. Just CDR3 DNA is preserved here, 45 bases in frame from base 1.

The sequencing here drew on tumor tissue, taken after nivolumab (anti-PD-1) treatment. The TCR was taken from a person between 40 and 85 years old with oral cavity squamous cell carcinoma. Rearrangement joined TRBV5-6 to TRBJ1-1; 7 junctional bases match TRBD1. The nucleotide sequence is TGTGCCAGCAGCTTGCCCTCCGGACAGGCAACTCAAGCTTTCTTT. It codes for CASSLPSGQATQAFF.